A selection of T cell receptor beta chains follows, all from one sample in a study of blood T cell repertoires in COVID-19. The repertoire was sequenced with immunoSEQ multiplex PCR; TCRdb's copy has only in-frame clones and lacks some. The sample yields 90,000 or so clones, roughly 80% seen once. The material sequenced was peripheral blood. Receptors originate from a human donor in a cohort sampled during active COVID-19. CDR3s include the opening cysteine and the closing phenylalanine or tryptophan. The D gene is left open where the match is weak.

v_gene	d_gene	j_gene	len	CDR3aa	CDR3nt
TRBV28	.	TRBJ1-2	13	CASSPIQGYGYTF	TGTGCCAGCAGTCCCATACAGGGTTATGGCTACACCTTC
TRBV5-6	.	TRBJ1-2	13	CASSLARDTGYTF	TGTGCCAGCAGCTTGGCCAGGGATACCGGCTACACCTTC
TRBV3-1/TRBV3-2	TRBD2	TRBJ2-7	14	CASSHTSGSYEQYF	TGTGCCAGCAGCCACACTAGCGGGAGTTACGAGCAGTACTTC
TRBV19	TRBD2	TRBJ2-7	14	CASSIGLAGVEQYF	TGTGCCAGTAGTATCGGACTAGCGGGAGTCGAGCAGTACTTC
TRBV6-5	TRBD1	TRBJ2-1	13	CASRKTGFNEQFF	TGTGCCAGCAGGAAGACAGGGTTCAATGAGCAGTTCTTC
TRBV19	.	TRBJ2-4	19	CASRPTPDRSTLLANIQYF	TGTGCCAGTAGACCTACCCCGGACAGAAGTACCCTATTGGCGAACATTCAGTACTTC
TRBV6-6	TRBD1	TRBJ2-3	15	CASVNRGFGTDTQYF	TGTGCCAGCGTTAACAGGGGTTTCGGCACAGATACGCAGTATTTT
TRBV2	.	TRBJ2-1	13	CASSGEGFYEQFF	TGTGCCAGCAGTGGCGAGGGTTTCTATGAGCAGTTCTTC
TRBV7-9	.	TRBJ1-1	17	CASSLPDTLGMNTEAFF	TGTGCCAGCAGCTTACCGGACACGCTGGGAATGAACACTGAAGCTTTCTTT
TRBV5-6	TRBD2	TRBJ2-1	15	CASSLWLAGLYEQFF	TGTGCCAGCAGCTTGTGGCTAGCGGGCCTATATGAGCAGTTCTTC